The rows below give T cell receptor beta chains drawn from one sample of a study of monozygotic twins with inflammatory bowel disease. TCRdb re-analyzed the 5' RACE reads; it lists each CDR3 protein once, without DNA. Seen in this sample are about 380,000 distinct CDR3 sequences; the ten most common clones hold around 2.6%. Sequencing was done on a sample of blood. Source of these receptors: a human donor with ulcerative colitis or Crohn's disease, or a healthy co-twin of an affected twin (not recorded which). Each CDR3 is given with its conserved first and last residue.

J gene: TRBJ2-7
V gene: TRBV7-9
CDR3 protein: CASSSDRYFESYEQYF

J gene: TRBJ2-7
V gene: TRBV21-1
CDR3 protein: CASSKARSRGLANILSYEQYF

J gene: TRBJ1-5
V gene: TRBV5-1
CDR3 protein: CASSLDLGGEDFNQPQHF

J gene: TRBJ2-6
V gene: TRBV4-3
CDR3 protein: CASSHETGSSGANVLTF

J gene: TRBJ2-6
V gene: TRBV28
CDR3 protein: CASSFPGQGITGANVLTF

J gene: TRBJ2-5
V gene: TRBV6-2/TRBV6-3
CDR3 protein: CASSYRGREETQYF

J gene: TRBJ1-1
V gene: TRBV5-1
CDR3 protein: CASSKRSGTVSEAFF

J gene: TRBJ2-3
V gene: TRBV9
CDR3 protein: CASSVRPQEPTDTQYF

J gene: TRBJ2-3
V gene: TRBV6-1
CDR3 protein: CASTRGALPDTQYF

J gene: TRBJ1-1
V gene: TRBV20-1
CDR3 protein: CSARDRKGTGMNTEAFF

J gene: TRBJ1-1
V gene: TRBV5-1
CDR3 protein: CASSLGFRDRAEAFF

J gene: TRBJ2-7
V gene: TRBV7-2
CDR3 protein: CASSLGWERGPTYEQYF

J gene: TRBJ1-2
V gene: TRBV29-1
CDR3 protein: CSVQGQGGYGYTF

J gene: TRBJ1-1
V gene: TRBV27
CDR3 protein: CASSLSPLMNTEAFF

J gene: TRBJ2-6
V gene: TRBV27
CDR3 protein: CASREPRRVSGANVLTF

J gene: TRBJ2-7
V gene: TRBV27
CDR3 protein: CASSSHRDGVRYEQYF

J gene: TRBJ2-3
V gene: TRBV20-1
CDR3 protein: CSAMTGPLTDTQYF

J gene: TRBJ1-5
V gene: TRBV20-1
CDR3 protein: CSARDPQAYQPQHF

J gene: TRBJ1-1
V gene: TRBV5-1
CDR3 protein: CASSVGRVNTEAFF

J gene: TRBJ2-5
V gene: TRBV7-9
CDR3 protein: CASSMGLGETQYF

J gene: TRBJ1-2
V gene: TRBV9
CDR3 protein: CASSDPGQGGKGYTF

J gene: TRBJ1-1
V gene: TRBV19
CDR3 protein: CASSHGRGRPEAFF

J gene: TRBJ1-2
V gene: TRBV5-1
CDR3 protein: CASSPDSYGYTF

J gene: TRBJ2-7
V gene: TRBV4-3
CDR3 protein: CASSLPRGGGFEQYF

J gene: TRBJ1-2
V gene: TRBV4-3
CDR3 protein: CASSQEHGTRYTF

J gene: TRBJ1-2
V gene: TRBV5-1
CDR3 protein: CASSLEALLGGYTF

J gene: TRBJ2-1
V gene: TRBV24-1
CDR3 protein: CATSGGRTYNEQFF

J gene: TRBJ1-4
V gene: TRBV4-2
CDR3 protein: CASSQATREKLFF

J gene: TRBJ2-3
V gene: TRBV5-5
CDR3 protein: CASSRLVVGSTDTQYF

J gene: TRBJ2-3
V gene: TRBV7-3
CDR3 protein: CASRGGGAGYPDTQYF

J gene: TRBJ1-2
V gene: TRBV5-1
CDR3 protein: CASSFTAETNYGYTF

J gene: TRBJ2-7
V gene: TRBV5-1
CDR3 protein: CASSLVEGIGNEQYF

J gene: TRBJ2-7
V gene: TRBV27
CDR3 protein: CASSYSVAYEQYF

J gene: TRBJ1-5
V gene: TRBV4-1
CDR3 protein: CASSQDLLGTYNQPQHF

J gene: TRBJ1-1
V gene: TRBV5-6
CDR3 protein: CASSLELLGNTEAFF

J gene: TRBJ2-2
V gene: TRBV6-1
CDR3 protein: CASRKTPTNTGELFF

J gene: TRBJ1-2
V gene: TRBV20-1
CDR3 protein: CSARSPRTYGYTF

J gene: TRBJ2-4
V gene: TRBV7-3
CDR3 protein: CASSLDSGGAKNIQYF

J gene: TRBJ1-1
V gene: TRBV4-3
CDR3 protein: CASSPDRGQVNTEAFF

J gene: TRBJ1-6
V gene: TRBV5-1
CDR3 protein: CASSLGRDRSYNSPLHF

J gene: TRBJ2-1
V gene: TRBV24-1
CDR3 protein: CATSDRSGGRYEQFF

J gene: TRBJ2-7
V gene: TRBV20-1
CDR3 protein: CSARVGQGAGKQYF

J gene: TRBJ2-7
V gene: TRBV5-1
CDR3 protein: CASSSGGRTSGYEQYF

J gene: TRBJ1-5
V gene: TRBV19
CDR3 protein: CASSIPNQPQHF

J gene: TRBJ2-3
V gene: TRBV11-2
CDR3 protein: CASSLDPGQTFTTDTQYF

J gene: TRBJ2-2
V gene: TRBV11-3
CDR3 protein: CASSPPRGASGELFF